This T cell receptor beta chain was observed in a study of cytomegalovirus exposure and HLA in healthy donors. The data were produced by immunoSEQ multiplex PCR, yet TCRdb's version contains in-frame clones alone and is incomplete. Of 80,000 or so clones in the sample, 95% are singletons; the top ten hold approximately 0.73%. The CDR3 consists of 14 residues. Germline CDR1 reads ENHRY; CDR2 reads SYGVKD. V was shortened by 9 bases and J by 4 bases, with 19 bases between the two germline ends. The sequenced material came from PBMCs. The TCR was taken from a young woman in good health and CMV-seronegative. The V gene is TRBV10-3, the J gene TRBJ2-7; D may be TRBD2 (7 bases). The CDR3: CAIGGGGSSYEQYF. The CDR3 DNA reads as TGTGCCATTGGTGGGGGCGGGAGCTCGTACGAGCAGTACTTC.